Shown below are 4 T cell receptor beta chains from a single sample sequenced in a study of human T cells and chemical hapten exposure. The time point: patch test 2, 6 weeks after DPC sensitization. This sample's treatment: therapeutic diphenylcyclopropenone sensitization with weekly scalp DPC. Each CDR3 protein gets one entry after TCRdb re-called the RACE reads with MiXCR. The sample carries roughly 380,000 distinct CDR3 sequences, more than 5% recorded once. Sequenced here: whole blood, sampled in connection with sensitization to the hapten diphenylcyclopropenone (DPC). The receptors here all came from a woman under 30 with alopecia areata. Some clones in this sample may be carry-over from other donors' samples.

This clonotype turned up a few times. In DNA, the CDR3 is TGTGCCAGCAGTAAAGGACAGGAAGCAGATACGCAGTATTTT. Its translation: CASSKGQEADTQYF. The chain links TRBV6-2 or TRBV6-3 to TRBJ2-3; 7 nucleotides line up with TRBD1. This CDR3 is built from 14 residues. CDR1 MNHEY and CDR2 SVGEGT come from the germline V gene. V was clipped by 5 bases and J by 4 bases; unmatched bases: 6.

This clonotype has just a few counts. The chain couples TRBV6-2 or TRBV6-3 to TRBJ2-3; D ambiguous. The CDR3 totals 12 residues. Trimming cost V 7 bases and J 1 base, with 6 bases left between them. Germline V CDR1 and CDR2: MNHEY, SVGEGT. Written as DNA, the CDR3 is TGTGCCAGCACAGCGCGCACAGATACGCAGTATTTT. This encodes CASTARTDTQYF.

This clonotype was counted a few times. DNA for the CDR3: TGTGCCACCAGCAGAGATCTGATATCGACAGGGACTAACTATGGCTACACCTTC. It codes for CATSRDLISTGTNYGYTF. The chain is built from TRBV15 and TRBJ1-2; 7 bases are a match to TRBD1. Germline V gene sequence: CDR1 LNHNV, CDR2 YYDKDF (reference sequence). The CDR3 has 18 residues. The V and J ends lost 0 bases and 0 bases, in that order; junction bases with no gene match: 10.

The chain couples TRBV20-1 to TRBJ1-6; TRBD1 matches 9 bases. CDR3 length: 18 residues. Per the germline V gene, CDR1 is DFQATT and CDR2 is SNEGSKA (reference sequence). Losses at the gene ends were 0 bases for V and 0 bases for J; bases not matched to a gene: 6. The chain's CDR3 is CSARDRGTGSSYNSPLHF. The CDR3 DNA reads TGCAGTGCTAGAGATCGAGGGACAGGGAGCTCCTATAATTCACCCCTCCACTTT.